This T cell receptor beta chain emerged from a study of CD8 T cells in ankylosing spondylitis (dated by TCRdb to about 2017). A note on the overall study: To find TCR variants linked to disease, the study profiled T cell receptor beta repertoires in ankylosing spondylitis patients and healthy donors. The full study cohort comprised about 23 ankylosing spondylitis patients and over 95 healthy donors. Peripheral blood was sampled, and synovial fluid was additionally collected from ankylosing spondylitis patients.

Including the terminal cysteine and phenylalanine, the CDR3 comprises 15 residues. The DNA shown is the 45-base CDR3, in frame from base 1. Relative to germline, V is 6 bases shorter and J is 2 bases shorter, with 14 bases between their ends. CDR1 and CDR2 were assigned from the germline V gene as LGHNA and YSLEER. Overall results and qualifications from the work: The disease-linked clones showed a CD8+ phenotype and occurred at relatively low frequencies in peripheral blood. Some TCR beta motif variants had previously been reported in synovial fluid and blood of reactive arthritis patients, which suggested common disease-initiation mechanisms. A TCR beta motif made up of eight highly homologous amino acid variants appeared to be characteristic of blood from ankylosing spondylitis patients. Significant enrichment of the disease-linked clones was reported in matched synovial fluid samples from ankylosing spondylitis patients.

Only a few counts were recorded for this clonotype. Its antigen is currently not known. Per-base qualities were not stored, and no clone one base away is much larger. The instrument given in TCRdb is Illumina HiSeq 2500. Quantitative 5'-RACE with molecular barcodes was used to prepare TCR beta libraries. As for the authors' bioinformatics: Disease-linked TCR variants were identified with a new computational method built on a probabilistic model of VDJ rearrangement. TCRdb trimmed public reads at Q25 via fastp, called clones via MiXCR and kept in-frame beta chains. All rows with the same CDR3 protein become a single entry with the most common DNA and genes. These V and J calls derive from TCRdb rather than the authors' analysis. The sample table contains over 200,000 distinct CDR3 sequences; only one count was recorded for 15% to 20% of them. The ten most abundant clones make up under 45% of the sample.

This clonotype originated in a male donor with ankylosing spondylitis. Recombination joined TRBV4-3 with TRBJ2-1, with no confidently assigned D gene. Sequenced input: blood, either unsorted or a sorted T cell fraction (not recorded which). Here is the DNA: TGCGCCAGCAGAACCGACCTAGACCCCTACAATGAGCAGTTCTTC. It translates as CASRTDLDPYNEQFF.